The 5 T cell receptor beta chains listed next were all sequenced from one sample in a study of siplizumab effects on memory and regulatory T cells. TCRdb keeps only in-frame clones here, not all; method: immunoSEQ multiplex PCR. The table includes 100,000 or so clones, around 90% detected once. Material for sequencing was CD4+ T cells sorted from blood. All receptors come from a human donor in good health. Some clones in this sample may be carry-over from other donors' samples.

This sequence joins TRBV28 and TRBJ2-7; D is possibly TRBD2 (7 bases). Trimming took 1 base from V and 6 from J, leaving 16 bases between them. From germline, CDR1 is MDHEN and CDR2 SYDVKM. The CDR3 is 15 amino acids. For the CDR3, the DNA is TGTGCCAGCAGTTTATTGAAGAGGGGGGGGATCGAGCAGTACTTC. This encodes CASSLLKRGGIEQYF.

The rearrangement uses TRBV4-2 and TRBJ1-4; D is possibly TRBD1 (5 bases). CDR3 length equals 14 residues. The germline CDR1 and CDR2 sequences are LGHNA and YNFKEQ. V was clipped by 5 bases and J by 4 bases, with 11 bases between them. As DNA, the CDR3 is TGTGCCAGCAGCAGACAGCCGGATAATGAAAAACTGTTTTTT. Translation: CASSRQPDNEKLFF.

This clone was counted once. V gene TRBV10-1 combines with J gene TRBJ2-1; D not certain. The V and J ends lost 0 bases and 3 bases respectively, with 9 bases between them. Germline V gene sequence: CDR1 WNHNN, CDR2 SYGVQD (reference sequence). The CDR3 loop spans 15 amino acids. The CDR3 spells CASSESLGLYNEQFF. As DNA, the CDR3 is TGCGCCAGCAGTGAGTCCCTAGGGCTCTACAATGAGCAGTTCTTC.

The chain's CDR3 is CASSVRTSGGTGANVLTF. CDR3 bases: TGTGCCAGTAGTGTGAGGACTAGCGGGGGGACTGGGGCCAACGTCCTGACTTTC. This sequence joins TRBV19 and TRBJ2-6; TRBD2 matches 14 bases. This CDR3 has 18 residues. Germline V gene data show CDR1 as LNHDA and CDR2 as SQIVND (reference sequence). Unmatched junction bases numbered 5, after V lost 5 bases and J lost 2 bases.

V and J are TRBV6-6 and TRBJ1-3; D unresolved. This CDR3 is 14 amino acids long. Deletions cut 6 bases from V and 2 bases from J, with 11 bases between. Germline loops: CDR1 MNHNY, CDR2 SVGAGI (reference sequence). Here the CDR3 DNA reads TGTGCCAGCAGCAAAATAATTACTGGAAACACCATATATTTT. It translates to CASSKIITGNTIYF.